This T cell receptor (beta chain) was profiled in a study of T cells in Graves' hyperthyroidism and ophthalmopathy. Those with hyperthyroidism were 18 to 65 years old, newly diagnosed, and ill for under 2 months. Study findings and constraints: Appearing also in blood were most of the thyroid clonotypes expanded above 0.001.

This clonotype showed up many times. What it binds is unknown. TCR beta CDR3 sequences were amplified from RNA transcripts. Using the HTBI primer set, a first-round RT-PCR was run on the TCR CDR3. TCRdb passed the multiplex PCR reads through MiXCR, listing each CDR3 protein once. This table has about 400,000 distinct CDR3 sequences, 20% to 30% appearing once. Per germline, CDR1 MNHNS and CDR2 SASEGT. There are 16 residues in the CDR3. The V end lost 3 bases, the J end lost 4 bases, and 18 bases lay between the germline ends. The material sequenced was blood. The receptor was derived from a man between 45 and 60 years old with Graves' hyperthyroidism. The rearrangement uses TRBV6-1 and TRBJ1-1, with D perhaps matching TRBD1 (5 bases). This CDR3 reads CASSDPQGPLVTEAFF. The CDR3 nucleotides are TGTGCCAGCAGTGACCCCCAGGGACCGTTAGTCACTGAAGCTTTCTTT.